Listed below are T cell receptor beta chains from one sample, sequenced in a study of control samples from healthy donors and cancer patients. Produced via immunoSEQ multiplex PCR; TCRdb's table is partial and in-frame only. The table has roughly 130,000 clones, 91% seen once. Sequencing was done on a sample of blood. Receptors were obtained from a man between 18 and 35 years old in good health. CDR3s include the opening cysteine and the closing phenylalanine or tryptophan. A D gene is named only where the DNA matches it firmly. The listing skips clone size in some rows; elsewhere it reads once, few, many or a size class.

TGTGCCAGCAGCTTTTTGGGACAGGGGGACACCGGGGAGCTGTTTTTT	CASSFLGQGDTGELFF	NA	TRBV25-1	TRBJ2-2	TRBD1
TGCGCCAGCAGCCAAGATTTGGGACAGGGCTTGACTGAAGCTTTCTTT	CASSQDLGQGLTEAFF	NA	TRBV4-1	TRBJ1-1	TRBD1
TGTGCCAGCAGCGCACTCCCCGGACAGGGGGACTCTTATGAAAAACTGTTTTTT	CASSALPGQGDSYEKLFF	NA	TRBV11-2	TRBJ1-4	TRBD1
TGTGCCAGCAGTTTATCGGCAGGGGGGAACTATGGCTACACCTTC	CASSLSAGGNYGYTF	few	TRBV27	TRBJ1-2	TRBD1
TGTGCCAGCAGCTTAGTTGGCGGGGGGAACACCGGGGAGCTGTTTTTT	CASSLVGGGNTGELFF	NA	TRBV7-8	TRBJ2-2	TRBD2
TGTGCCAGCAGCTTAGGGTTCCTCTATGGCTACACCTTC	CASSLGFLYGYTF	NA	TRBV7-2	TRBJ1-2	NA
TGTGCCAGCAGCTTAGTCCTCTCGGCCCTTAACTATGGCTACACCTTC	CASSLVLSALNYGYTF	NA	TRBV5-4	TRBJ1-2	NA
TGTGCCAGCTCCGGGACAGCGCGTCAGCCCCAGCATTTT	CASSGTARQPQHF	NA	TRBV7-9	TRBJ1-5	TRBD1
TGTGCCAGCAGCTTGTGGATGGTGGCCTCGTACTATGGCTACACCTTC	CASSLWMVASYYGYTF	NA	TRBV5-6	TRBJ1-2	NA
TGCGCCAGCAGCTTGACGGGAGGCGAGGGACATGAAAAACTGTTTTTT	CASSLTGGEGHEKLFF	NA	TRBV5-1	TRBJ1-4	NA
TGTGCCAGTAGAACCGGGACAGCTAACACTGAAGCTTTCTTT	CASRTGTANTEAFF	NA	TRBV19	TRBJ1-1	TRBD1
TGTGCCAGCAGTTCACCGGACAGCTATAATTCACCCCTCCACTTT	CASSSPDSYNSPLHF	NA	TRBV6-2/TRBV6-3	TRBJ1-6	NA
TGTGCCAGCAGTGAAGCGGGCGGGGGGGTCTACGAGCAGTACTTC	CASSEAGGGVYEQYF	NA	TRBV6-1	TRBJ2-7	TRBD2
TGTGCCAGCAGCTTTATGGGGGGCGCGTACGAGCAGTACTTC	CASSFMGGAYEQYF	NA	TRBV5-5	TRBJ2-7	NA
TGTGCCAGCAGCTTAGGAAGGGGGAATCAGCCCCAGCATTTT	CASSLGRGNQPQHF	NA	TRBV7-9	TRBJ1-5	NA
TGTGCCAGCTCACCACAGGACAATGAGCAGTTCTTC	CASSPQDNEQFF	NA	TRBV18	TRBJ2-1	NA
TGTGCCAGCAGCTTGGCGGGTTCCAGCACAGATACGCAGTATTTT	CASSLAGSSTDTQYF	NA	TRBV5-4	TRBJ2-3	NA
TGTGCCAGCTCACCCCCACCGGACAGGGTAAACACCATATATTTT	CASSPPPDRVNTIYF	NA	TRBV18	TRBJ1-3	TRBD1
TGTGCCAGTAGCGGCGGATACTCTGGGGCCAACGTCCTGACTTTC	CASSGGYSGANVLTF	NA	TRBV19	TRBJ2-6	NA
TGTGCCAGCAGTTTAAGGCGACTAGCGGGGGTGCCTAGCACAGATACGCAGTATTTT	CASSLRRLAGVPSTDTQYF	NA	TRBV27	TRBJ2-3	TRBD2
TGTGCCAGCAGTCTCGGACAGAATGAAAAACTGTTTTTT	CASSLGQNEKLFF	once	TRBV27	TRBJ1-4	NA
TGTGCCAGCAGCCAGTCGGGCCGCGTCGCGCAGTATTTT	CASSQSGRVAQYF	NA	TRBV7-9	TRBJ2-3	NA
TGTGCCAGCAGCGCAATGGACAGGGTCGGCTATGGCTACACCTTC	CASSAMDRVGYGYTF	NA	TRBV9	TRBJ1-2	TRBD1
TGTGCCAGCAGCTTAGCACTTCTCTCTGGAAACACCATATATTTT	CASSLALLSGNTIYF	NA	TRBV7-2	TRBJ1-3	NA
TGCGCCAGCAGCTTGGCCCCCCCAAACGGGGGCTACACCTTC	CASSLAPPNGGYTF	NA	TRBV5-1	TRBJ1-2	NA
TGTGCCTGGAGTGGCGGGACAGGGAGAAGTGAAAAACTGTTTTTT	CAWSGGTGRSEKLFF	NA	TRBV30	TRBJ1-4	TRBD1
TGCGCCAGCACGGCGGGGCGGACGGACACTGAAGCTTTCTTT	CASTAGRTDTEAFF	NA	TRBV5-1	TRBJ1-1	NA
TGCGCCAGCAGCTTGTCCGGGTACGGTTCACCCCTCCACTTT	CASSLSGYGSPLHF	NA	TRBV5-1	TRBJ1-6	NA
TGTGCCATCAGTGAAGAACTCGCTAGCTCCTACGAGCAGTACTTC	CAISEELASSYEQYF	once	TRBV10-3	TRBJ2-7	NA
TGTGCCAGCAGTGAGACCGGGACTCCCTTGAGCAATCAGCCCCAGCATTTT	CASSETGTPLSNQPQHF	NA	TRBV6-1	TRBJ1-5	NA
TGTGCCAGCAGTCTCCCCCCGGGACAGGGGGGGAACACTGAAGCTTTCTTT	CASSLPPGQGGNTEAFF	NA	TRBV5-5	TRBJ1-1	TRBD1
TGTGCCAGCAGCTTGGCTGCGTACCACTATGGCTACACCTTC	CASSLAAYHYGYTF	NA	TRBV5-6	TRBJ1-2	NA
TGTGCCAGCAGCCATGGACAGGGCGTGCCGAACACCGGGGAGCTGTTTTTT	CASSHGQGVPNTGELFF	NA	TRBV7-7	TRBJ2-2	TRBD1
TGTGCCAGCCGGGGGGACAGGGGCTACAATGAGCAGTTCTTC	CASRGDRGYNEQFF	NA	TRBV18	TRBJ2-1	TRBD1
TGCGCCAGCAGCCGGGACACTTCCTACGAGCAGTACTTC	CASSRDTSYEQYF	NA	TRBV4-1	TRBJ2-7	NA
TGTGCCAGCAGCCCTAGTGGGGCCCGCTACGAGCAGTACTTC	CASSPSGARYEQYF	NA	TRBV11-2	TRBJ2-7	NA
TGTGCCAGCAGCGACGGACAGGGGGGATGGACTGAAGCTTTCTTT	CASSDGQGGWTEAFF	NA	TRBV7-2	TRBJ1-1	TRBD1
TGTGCCAGCAGTTACTCGGGGGTAAGGACTACTGAAGCTTTCTTT	CASSYSGVRTTEAFF	once	TRBV6-5	TRBJ1-1	NA
TGTGCCAGTAGACCGACAGGTCAAGAGACCCAGTACTTC	CASRPTGQETQYF	NA	TRBV19	TRBJ2-5	NA
TGTGCCAGCAGGGGACAGGGGGTGGAGACCCAGTACTTC	CASRGQGVETQYF	NA	TRBV7-9	TRBJ2-5	TRBD1
TGCGCCAGCAGCGTGACAGCAGGGGAGCTGTTTTTT	CASSVTAGELFF	NA	TRBV5-1	TRBJ2-2	NA
TGTGCCAGCAGCTTGGCAGGGGTCAACTATGGCTACACCTTC	CASSLAGVNYGYTF	NA	TRBV5-4	TRBJ1-2	NA
TGTGCCAGCAGAGCGACAGGGGCAGATACGCAGTATTTT	CASRATGADTQYF	NA	TRBV6-4	TRBJ2-3	TRBD1
TGTGCCAGCAGCTTGGTGGGGGCCAGTGAGCAGTTCTTC	CASSLVGASEQFF	NA	TRBV5-6	TRBJ2-1	NA